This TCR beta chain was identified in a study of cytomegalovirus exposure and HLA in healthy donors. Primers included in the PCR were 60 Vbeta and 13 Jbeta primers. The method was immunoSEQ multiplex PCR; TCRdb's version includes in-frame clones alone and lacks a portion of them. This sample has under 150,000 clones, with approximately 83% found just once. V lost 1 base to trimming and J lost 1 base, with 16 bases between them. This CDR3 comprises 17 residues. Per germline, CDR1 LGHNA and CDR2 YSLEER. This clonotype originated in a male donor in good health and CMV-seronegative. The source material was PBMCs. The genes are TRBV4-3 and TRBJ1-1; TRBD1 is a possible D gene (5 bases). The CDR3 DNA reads TGCGCCAGCAGCCAAGGTCTCACCACCCAGGGGAACACTGAAGCTTTCTTT. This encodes CASSQGLTTQGNTEAFF.